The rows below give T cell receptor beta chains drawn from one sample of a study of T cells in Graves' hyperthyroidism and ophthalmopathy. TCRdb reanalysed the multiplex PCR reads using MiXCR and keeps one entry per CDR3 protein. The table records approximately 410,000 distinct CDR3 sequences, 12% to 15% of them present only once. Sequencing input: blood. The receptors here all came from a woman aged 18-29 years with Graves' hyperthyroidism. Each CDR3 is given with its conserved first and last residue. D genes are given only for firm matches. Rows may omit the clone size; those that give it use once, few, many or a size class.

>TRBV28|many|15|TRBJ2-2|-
TGTGCCAGCAGTTTATCAGGGGACCACACCGGGGAGCTGTTTTTT
CASSLSGDHTGELFF
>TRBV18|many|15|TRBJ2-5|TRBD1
TGTGCCAGCTCACCACAACAGGGGTCGGGGGAGACCCAGTACTTC
CASSPQQGSGETQYF
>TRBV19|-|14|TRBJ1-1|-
TGTGCCAGTGGTATTCTTGGCCGGAACACTGAAGCTTTCTTT
CASGILGRNTEAFF
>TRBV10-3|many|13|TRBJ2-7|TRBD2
TGTGCCGTCCGGGCGGGGGGCGACGGCGAGCAGTACTTC
CAVRAGGDGEQYF
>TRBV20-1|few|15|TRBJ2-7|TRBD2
TGCAGTGCTAGAGTTCTAGCGGGAGGAGGCTACGAGCAGTACTTC
CSARVLAGGGYEQYF
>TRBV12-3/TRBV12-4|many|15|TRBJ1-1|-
TGTGCCAGCAGCTCCGAGGGCCGGTCCCACACTGAAGCTTTCTTT
CASSSEGRSHTEAFF
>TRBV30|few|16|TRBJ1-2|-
TGTGCCTGGAACCGCAGGACCCCGATCGTAAACTATGGCTACACCTTC
CAWNRRTPIVNYGYTF
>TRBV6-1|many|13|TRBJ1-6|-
TGTGCCAGCACCGATGGGTTTAATTCACCCCTCCACTTT
CASTDGFNSPLHF
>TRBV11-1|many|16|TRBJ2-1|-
TGTGCCAGCAGCTTAATTCGGGGAACCCTATACAATGAGCAGTTCTTC
CASSLIRGTLYNEQFF
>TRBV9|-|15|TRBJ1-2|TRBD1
TGTGCCAGCAGCGTAGTCCAGGGGGGAGGCTATGGCTACACCTTC
CASSVVQGGGYGYTF
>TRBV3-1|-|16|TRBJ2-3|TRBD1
TGTGCCAGCAGCCGAGGGACAGGTCAGGGGGGAGATACGCAGTATTTT
CASSRGTGQGGDTQYF
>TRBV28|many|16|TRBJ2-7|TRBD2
TGTGCCAGCAGTTTTCACGGTAGCGGGGACCCCTACGAGCAGTACTTC
CASSFHGSGDPYEQYF
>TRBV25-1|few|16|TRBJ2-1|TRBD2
TGTGCCAGCAGTCCCACTGCGGGACGGGGAGGGAATGAGCAGTTCTTC
CASSPTAGRGGNEQFF